One and the same sample provided the 2 T cell receptor beta chains below, sequenced in a study of preoperative IRX-2 immunotherapy in early breast cancer. The treatment is: preoperative locoregional IRX-2 cytokine immunotherapy. The data were produced by immunoSEQ multiplex PCR, yet TCRdb's version contains in-frame clones alone and is incomplete. The sample has 3,000 to 4,000 clones, around 80% seen once; the top ten hold about 5.8%. This material consisted of tumor tissue, taken before IRX-2 immunotherapy. The receptor source for this set is a human donor with breast cancer.

The rearrangement uses TRBV30 and TRBJ2-1; D may be TRBD1 (5 bases). This CDR3 spans 13 amino acids. Germline CDR1 is GTSNPN and CDR2 is SVGIG (reference sequence). V was cut by 3 bases and J by 7 bases, with 13 bases left in between. CDR3 coding DNA: TGTGCCTGGAGGTCTAGGGGCTGGAATGAGCAGTTCTTC. As protein: CAWRSRGWNEQFF.

This chain uses TRBV11-3 with TRBJ2-1, with 13 positions matching TRBD2. CDR1 and CDR2 from the germline V gene are SGHNT and YENEEA. J gave up 8 bases and V 4 bases, and 5 bases lay outside the gene matches. The length of the CDR3 is 15 residues. The CDR3: CASSYRTSGRDEQFF. In DNA form, the CDR3 reads TGTGCCAGCAGCTATCGGACTAGCGGGAGAGATGAGCAGTTCTTC.